Below, 4 T cell receptor beta chains from the same sample are listed, as sequenced in a study of CD8 T cells in Susac syndrome. Reverse transcription used roughly 0.5 to 1 ug RNA and random hexamers. TCRdb called the immunoSEQ multiplex PCR reads again in MiXCR, with one record for every CDR3 protein. This repertoire shows about 130,000 distinct CDR3 sequences, 94% found once; its top ten account for 0.1% to 0.15%. The specimen sequenced was CD4+ T cells from PBMCs. These receptors were collected from a human donor with multiple sclerosis.

The rearrangement joins TRBV20-1 to TRBJ1-2, with TRBD1 matching 12 bases. The CDR3 is 13 amino acids. V shed 6 bases and J 8 bases; nucleotides not matched to a gene: 7. Germline CDR1 is DFQATT and CDR2 is SNEGSKA (reference sequence). The CDR3 DNA reads TGCAGTGCCGGGGGACAGGGGGCAGGGGGCTACACCTTC. It yields the protein CSAGGQGAGGYTF.

This clonotype was detected once. Here the CDR3 reads CASSFEGEETQYF. The CDR3, as DNA: TGCGCCAGCAGCTTCGAAGGGGAAGAGACCCAGTACTTC. This chain joins TRBV5-1 and TRBJ2-5; tentative D call: TRBD1 (5 bases). CDR3 length: 13 residues. The V gene's germline CDR1 is SGHRS and CDR2 YFSETQ. The V and J ends lost 2 bases and 3 bases respectively, with 8 bases between them.

The chain combines TRBV7-2 with TRBJ2-2; 9 positions match TRBD2. The CDR3 is 17 residues long. Looked up from germline, CDR1 is SGHTA and CDR2 is FQGNSA. V gave up 5 bases and J gave up 0 bases; unmatched junction bases: 7. CDR3: CASSPYGGGANTGELFF. The CDR3 bases are TGTGCCAGCAGCCCATATGGCGGGGGGGCGAACACCGGGGAGCTGTTTTTT.

The chain links TRBV25-1 to TRBJ1-1, with D tentatively TRBD1 (6 bases). V lost 4 bases and J lost 2, with 11 bases in between. The germline gives CDR1 MGHDK, CDR2 SYGVNS. The CDR3 covers 14 residues. Here the CDR3 reads CASSVDRSNTEAFF. For the CDR3, the DNA is TGTGCCAGCAGTGTTGACAGGTCCAACACTGAAGCTTTCTTT.